This T cell receptor (beta chain) was obtained from a study of T cells in Graves' hyperthyroidism and ophthalmopathy. In the study overall: Peripheral blood collection took place at initial diagnosis, before any treatment.

Exclusion of patients followed from uncontrolled infection, other autoimmune disease, pregnancy or lactation. Germline CDR1 PRHDT, CDR2 FYEKMQ (reference sequence). V was trimmed by 4 bases and J by 3 bases, leaving 15 bases between them. The CDR3 sequence is 15 residues long. The investigators amplified TCR beta CDR3 regions from RNA transcripts. A set of HTBI primers served as the primers for a first-round RT-PCR of the TCR CDR3. TCRdb fed the multiplex PCR reads into MiXCR, producing one record per CDR3 protein. The sample records approximately 720,000 distinct CDR3 sequences, approximately 19% being singletons. This clonotype was detected a few times.

Source material: blood. The sequence came from a woman aged 50 to 65 with Graves' hyperthyroidism that later progressed to Graves' ophthalmopathy. The chain carries TRBV13 and TRBJ1-1; D is perhaps TRBD1 (6 bases). CDR3 sequence: CASSSRTVVDTEAFF. The CDR3 DNA reads as TGTGCCAGCAGCTCTAGGACAGTGGTGGACACTGAAGCTTTCTTT.